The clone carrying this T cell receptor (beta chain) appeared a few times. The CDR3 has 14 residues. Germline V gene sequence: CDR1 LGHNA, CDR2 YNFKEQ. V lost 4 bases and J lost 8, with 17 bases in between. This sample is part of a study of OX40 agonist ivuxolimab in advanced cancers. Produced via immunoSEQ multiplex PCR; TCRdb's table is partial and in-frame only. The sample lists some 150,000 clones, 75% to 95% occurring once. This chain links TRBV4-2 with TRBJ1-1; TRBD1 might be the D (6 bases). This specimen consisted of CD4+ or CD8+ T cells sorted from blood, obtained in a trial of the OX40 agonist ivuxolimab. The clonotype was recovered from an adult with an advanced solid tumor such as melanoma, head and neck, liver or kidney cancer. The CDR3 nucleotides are TGTGCCAGCAGCCTGGGAGCCGGGGGCCAAGAAGCTTTCTTT. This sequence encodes CASSLGAGGQEAFF.